The 3 T cell receptor beta chains in this list originate from one sample, sequenced in a study of T cell changes during pregnancy in multiple sclerosis. Assay used: immunoSEQ multiplex PCR; TCRdb lists only in-frame clones, some missing. The data show roughly 64,000 clones, with roughly 93% seen just once and 1% to 1.5% held by the top ten. The sequencing here drew on peripheral blood, taken in the second trimester of pregnancy. The source is a female donor with multiple sclerosis, enrolled in a pregnancy study.

V gene TRBV4-2 combines with J gene TRBJ2-7; possibly TRBD2 for D (5 bases). The CDR3 runs 14 residues. From germline, CDR1 is LGHNA and CDR2 YNFKEQ. Trimming pared 5 bases from V and 1 base from J, leaving 12 bases between. The CDR3 region has the DNA TGTGCCAGCAGCTGGTCGGGAATTTCCTACGAGCAGTACTTC. Translation gives CASSWSGISYEQYF.

This chain connects TRBV12-1 to TRBJ1-2; TRBD1 is taken as the D call from the table, unchecked against the DNA. TRBV12-1 has pseudogene status. This CDR3 comprises 10 residues. The CDR3 region is CARNDRAGNF. For the CDR3, the DNA is TGTGCCAGGAACGACAGGGCTGGGAACTTC.

The chain combines TRBV2 with TRBJ1-1, with TRBD1 as a possible D gene (6 bases). The CDR3 runs 15 residues. Germline V CDR1 and CDR2: SNHLY, FYNNEI. Trimming took 7 bases from V and 3 from J, leaving 18 bases between them. Written as DNA, the CDR3 is TGTGCCAGCACCTTAGGGGGGGGGCTGGACACTGAAGCTTTCTTT. Its protein is CASTLGGGLDTEAFF.